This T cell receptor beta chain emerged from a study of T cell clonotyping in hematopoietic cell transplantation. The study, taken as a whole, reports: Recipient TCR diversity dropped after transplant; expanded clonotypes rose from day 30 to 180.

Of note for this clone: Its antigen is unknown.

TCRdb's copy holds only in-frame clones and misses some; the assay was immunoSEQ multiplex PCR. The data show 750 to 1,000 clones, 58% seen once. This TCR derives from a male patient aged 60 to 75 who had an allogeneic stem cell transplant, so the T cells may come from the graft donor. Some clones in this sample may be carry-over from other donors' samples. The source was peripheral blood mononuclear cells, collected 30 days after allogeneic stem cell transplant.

This chain's CDR3 is CASSRGLWGEPQHF. The CDR3, as DNA: TGTGCCAGCAGTAGGGGTCTCTGGGGGGAGCCCCAGCATTTT. The rearrangement links TRBV2 to TRBJ1-5; TRBD1 is a possible D gene (5 bases). Germline CDR1 is SNHLY and CDR2 is FYNNEI. V gave up 5 bases and J gave up 8 bases, with 16 bases separating them. The CDR3 is made up of 14 amino acids.